The next 16 T cell receptor beta chains were all read from a single sample in a study of technical replicates of blood from a few donors. Data came from immunoSEQ multiplex PCR; TCRdb stores just in-frame clones and leaves some out. The sample consists of fewer than 110,000 clones, nearly 96% of them appearing once. Sequencing was carried out using T cells isolated from PBMCs. These receptor sequences come from a human donor in good health.

This chain joins TRBV6-5 and TRBJ1-1; D not certain. CDR1 MNHEY and CDR2 SVGAGI come from the germline V gene. With 0 bases removed from V and 3 bases from J, the gap between germline ends came to 5 bases. The CDR3 extends over 13 amino acids. The CDR3 here is CASSYSTDTEAFF. The CDR3 DNA sequence: TGTGCCAGCAGTTACTCGACTGACACTGAAGCTTTCTTT.

The chain recombines TRBV7-3 with TRBJ2-1; maybe TRBD1 (5 bases). Germline V lookup: CDR1 SGHTA, CDR2 FQGTGA. The V end was cut by 6 bases, the J end by 7 bases, with 19 bases between. The CDR3 runs 15 residues. CDR3 bases: TGTGCCAGCAGTTTCGGACCCCTTCCAGGGAATGAGCAGTTCTTC. This translates into CASSFGPLPGNEQFF.

The V call is TRBV7-2, the J call TRBJ2-2; the D gene is possibly TRBD2 (7 bases). Germline-derived CDR1 and CDR2 are SGHTA and FQGNSA. V was shortened by 5 bases and J by 4 bases, with 20 bases between the two germline ends. CDR3 size: 17 residues. The DNA for the CDR3 is TGTGCCAGCAGCACCCCGGGGGCTAGCGGCTTCACCGGGGAGCTGTTTTTT. Its protein is CASSTPGASGFTGELFF.

The chain couples TRBV4-1 to TRBJ2-7; 8 bases are shared with TRBD2. CDR3 length equals 14 residues. Germline V gene data show CDR1 as MGHRA and CDR2 as YSYEKL. Losses at the gene ends were 4 bases for V and 6 bases for J; bases not matched to a gene: 8. The CDR3 bases are TGCGCCAGCAGCCTCCGGGAGGGCAGCGGCGAGCAGTACTTC. Amino acid sequence: CASSLREGSGEQYF.

This chain joins TRBV28 and TRBJ1-5; D unclear. Trimming pared 2 bases from V and 5 bases from J, leaving 13 bases between. This CDR3 contains 15 residues. Germline lookup yields CDR1 MDHEN and CDR2 SYDVKM. CDR3 residues: CASSLIGREDQPQHF. The CDR3 DNA follows: TGTGCCAGCAGTTTAATCGGGAGGGAAGATCAGCCCCAGCATTTT. Full variable domain (rest looked up from reference TRBV28 and TRBJ1-5): DVKVTQSSRYLVKRTGEKVFLECVQDMDHENMFWYRQDPGLGLRLIYFSYDVKMKEKGDIPEGYSVSREKKERFSLILESASTNQTSMYLCASSLIGREDQPQHFGDGTRLSIL.

V usage is TRBV30 and J usage is TRBJ2-3; 10 nucleotides match TRBD1. V shed 7 bases, J shed 4 bases, and the junction held 5 bases outside the gene matches. Per the germline V gene, CDR1 is GTSNPN and CDR2 is SVGIG (reference sequence). This CDR3 contains 13 residues. The CDR3 is CAFRTGGADTQYF. Here the CDR3 DNA reads TGTGCCTTTCGGACAGGGGGAGCAGATACGCAGTATTTT.

V gene TRBV18 combines with J gene TRBJ2-7, with a tentative D call TRBD2 (5 bases). Germline loops: CDR1 KGHSH, CDR2 LQKENI. The CDR3 spans 14 residues. V gave up 3 bases and J gave up 3 bases, with 12 bases separating them. The CDR3 coding sequence is TGTGCCAGCTCACCCCCGGGGTTTGACTACGAGCAGTACTTC. Protein sequence: CASSPPGFDYEQYF.

This chain joins TRBV5-1 and TRBJ2-5, with 7 bases that match TRBD2. Per germline, CDR1 SGHRS and CDR2 YFSETQ. The CDR3 runs 13 residues. V shed 4 bases and J 2 bases; nucleotides not matched to a gene: 2. CDR3 amino acids: CASSGGGQETQYF. For the CDR3, the DNA is TGCGCCAGCAGCGGGGGGGGACAAGAGACCCAGTACTTC.

This clone was seen more than once but under ten times. The rearrangement links TRBV6-4 to TRBJ2-1; 11 positions match TRBD2. The V segment lost 3 bases and the J segment 5 bases; nucleotides outside the gene matches: 3. The germline V gene has CDR1 MRHNA and CDR2 SNTAGT. This CDR3 is 15 amino acids long. The DNA of the CDR3 is TGTGCCAGCAGTGAGGGACTAGCGGCGAACAATGAGCAGTTCTTC. Translating it yields CASSEGLAANNEQFF.

J is TRBJ1-4 and V is TRBV9, with TRBD1 as a possible D gene (5 bases). The CDR3 is made up of 11 amino acids. The germline gives CDR1 SGDLS, CDR2 YYNGEE. The V and J ends lost 4 bases and 10 bases respectively, with 8 bases between them. The CDR3 spells CASSWGGKLFF. The CDR3 DNA reads as TGTGCCAGCAGCTGGGGCGGAAAACTGTTTTTT.

V gene TRBV6-5 combines with J gene TRBJ1-2; D perhaps matches TRBD1 (6 bases). The CDR3 totals 13 residues. V dropped 10 bases and J dropped 6 bases, with 18 bases sitting between them. CDR1 and CDR2 from the germline V gene are MNHEY and SVGAGI. In nucleotides, the CDR3 is TGTGCCACTTCGGACAGCCCGCGGAATGGCTACACCTTC. This sequence encodes CATSDSPRNGYTF.

This sequence joins TRBV19 and TRBJ2-2; D perhaps matches TRBD2 (6 bases). V lost 3 bases and J 4 bases, leaving 12 bases between the germline ends. The germline CDR1 and CDR2 sequences are LNHDA and SQIVND (reference sequence). CDR3 size: 15 residues. The DNA for the CDR3 is TGTGCCAGTAGTATTCGAAAGGGAGGCACCGGGGAGCTGTTTTTT. It encodes CASSIRKGGTGELFF.

Here the CDR3 reads CASSKWDRYNEQFF. In nucleotides, the CDR3 is TGTGCCAGCAGCAAATGGGACAGATACAATGAGCAGTTCTTC. The chain links TRBV21-1 to TRBJ2-1; the DNA was not compared with TRBD1, the D call given in the table. TRBV21-1 is reported as a pseudogene. CDR3 size: 14 residues.

The chain employs TRBV19 and TRBJ1-5; D is uncertain. The CDR3 covers 15 residues. Deletions cut 3 bases from V and 4 bases from J, with 13 bases between. Germline values: CDR1 LNHDA, CDR2 SQIVND (reference sequence). CDR3 in amino acids: CASSIVVDLNQPQHF. The CDR3 DNA is TGTGCCAGTAGTATTGTAGTCGATTTAAATCAGCCCCAGCATTTT.

The rearrangement uses TRBV7-2 and TRBJ2-6, with 7 bases identical to TRBD1. Germline CDR1 and CDR2: SGHTA and FQGNSA. This CDR3 spans 18 amino acids. V was clipped by 5 bases and J by 0 bases; unmatched bases: 10. In nucleotides, the CDR3 is TGTGCCAGCAGCCGATCCGGGACAGCTAACTCTGGGGCCAACGTCCTGACTTTC. It codes for CASSRSGTANSGANVLTF. The variable domain in full, with the rest retrieved from reference TRBV7-2 and TRBJ2-6, is GAGVSQSPSNKVTEKGKDVELRCDPISGHTALYWYRQSLGQGLEFLIYFQGNSAPDKSGLPSDRFSAERTGGSVSTLTIQRTQQEDSAVYLCASSRSGTANSGANVLTFGAGSRLTVL.

The chain joins TRBV2 to TRBJ2-1; 7 nucleotides agree with TRBD1. J was trimmed by 9 bases and V by 6 bases; bases with no gene match: 5. The germline V gene encodes CDR1 SNHLY and CDR2 FYNNEI. This CDR3 spans 12 amino acids. The CDR3: CASRDRAIEQFF. The CDR3 bases are TGTGCCAGCAGAGACAGGGCGATTGAGCAGTTCTTC.